This entry concerns a single T cell receptor (beta chain). Its antigen is unidentified. In terms of origin and age, donors were healthy Caucasian individuals from Russia aged about 6 to 90. The sample comes from a study of blood T cells in healthy people across ages. Whole-study findings and limits: Roughly linear age-related decline in beta diversity appeared, significant by age around 36. Whereas aged donors had fewer naive CD4+ cells, long-lived donors had more of them and higher diversity. Shifts in expanded clonotypes may have been confounded by donor CMV status, which was unknown.

Next came a second PCR, run for about 7 to 12 cycles, which used a sample-barcoded 5' primer along with a J-beta primer mix. TCRdb processed the 5' RACE reads anew with MiXCR; each CDR3 protein has one entry. The sample consists of hundreds of thousands of distinct CDR3 sequences, 45% to 60% of them appearing once. The source material was blood. The source is a woman of 80 years or more in good health.

As DNA, the CDR3 is TGTGCCAGCAGCGCGGGACCTCCGAACACCGGGGAGCTGTTTTTT. Protein sequence: CASSAGPPNTGELFF. V and J are TRBV7-2 and TRBJ2-2; D possibly corresponds to TRBD2 (6 bases). Germline lookup yields CDR1 SGHTA and CDR2 FQGNSA. V shed 5 bases and J shed 0 bases, with 10 bases lying between them. This CDR3 is 15 amino acids long.